A selection of T cell receptor beta chains follows, all from one sample in a study of identical twins. TCRdb processed the 5' RACE reads anew with MiXCR; each CDR3 protein has one entry. This table has roughly 690,000 distinct CDR3 sequences, roughly 6% appearing once. The sample taken for sequencing was naive T cells sorted from blood. Receptors were obtained from a man aged 18 to 29 in good health. CDR3s include the opening cysteine and the closing phenylalanine or tryptophan. Fields, in order: J gene, V gene, clone size, D gene, CDR3 protein, CDR3 DNA. D genes are given only for firm matches. Clone size is shown for a subset of rows, as once, few, many or a class of expanded clone.

J gene: TRBJ2-1
V gene: TRBV7-9
clone size: few
D gene: TRBD2
CDR3 protein: CASSDPPGTSGYNEQFF
CDR3 DNA: TGTGCCAGCAGCGATCCCCCCGGGACTAGCGGTTACAATGAGCAGTTCTTC

J gene: TRBJ2-3
V gene: TRBV12-3/TRBV12-4
clone size: many
D gene: .
CDR3 protein: CASRSVAPDTQYF
CDR3 DNA: TGTGCCAGCCGTTCGGTCGCTCCAGATACGCAGTATTTT

J gene: TRBJ2-3
V gene: TRBV11-2
clone size: few
D gene: .
CDR3 protein: CASSLVRGEKQYF
CDR3 DNA: TGTGCCAGCAGCTTAGTCAGGGGCGAGAAGCAGTATTTT

J gene: TRBJ2-1
V gene: TRBV20-1
clone size: many
D gene: .
CDR3 protein: CSAIGTSIYNEQFF
CDR3 DNA: TGCAGTGCTATCGGGACAAGCATCTACAATGAGCAGTTCTTC

J gene: TRBJ2-1
V gene: TRBV5-1
clone size: many
D gene: .
CDR3 protein: CASMGGLSYNEQFF
CDR3 DNA: TGCGCCAGCATGGGCGGCCTCTCCTACAATGAGCAGTTCTTC

J gene: TRBJ2-1
V gene: TRBV20-1
clone size: many
D gene: .
CDR3 protein: CSATGDEQFF
CDR3 DNA: TGCAGTGCTACGGGGGATGAGCAGTTCTTC

J gene: TRBJ2-3
V gene: TRBV9
clone size: many
D gene: TRBD2
CDR3 protein: CASSVAAGGSADTQYF
CDR3 DNA: TGTGCCAGCAGCGTAGCAGCGGGAGGTAGCGCAGATACGCAGTATTTT

J gene: TRBJ1-5
V gene: TRBV20-1
clone size: many
D gene: TRBD1
CDR3 protein: CSALTGPNQPQHF
CDR3 DNA: TGCAGTGCTTTGACAGGGCCTAATCAGCCCCAGCATTTT

J gene: TRBJ2-3
V gene: TRBV5-5
clone size: many
D gene: .
CDR3 protein: CASSLFPESSDTQYF
CDR3 DNA: TGTGCCAGCAGCTTATTTCCGGAGTCCTCAGATACGCAGTATTTT

J gene: TRBJ1-6
V gene: TRBV7-9
clone size: .
D gene: .
CDR3 protein: CASSPDAYNSPLHF
CDR3 DNA: TGTGCCAGCAGCCCGGACGCCTATAATTCACCCCTCCACTTT

J gene: TRBJ1-2
V gene: TRBV20-1
clone size: .
D gene: .
CDR3 protein: CSALIDNGYTF
CDR3 DNA: TGCAGTGCTCTAATTGACAATGGCTACACCTTC

J gene: TRBJ2-1
V gene: TRBV15
clone size: few
D gene: .
CDR3 protein: CATSRDTGLASYNEQFF
CDR3 DNA: TGTGCCACCAGCAGAGATACCGGACTGGCTTCCTACAATGAGCAGTTCTTC

J gene: TRBJ2-2
V gene: TRBV5-1
clone size: many
D gene: .
CDR3 protein: CASSPDTLPAGELFF
CDR3 DNA: TGCGCCAGCAGCCCGGATACCCTTCCCGCCGGGGAGCTGTTTTTT

J gene: TRBJ2-2
V gene: TRBV3-1
clone size: .
D gene: .
CDR3 protein: CASVPSEANTGELFF
CDR3 DNA: TGTGCCAGCGTCCCTAGCGAGGCGAACACCGGGGAGCTGTTTTTT

J gene: TRBJ2-7
V gene: TRBV11-2
clone size: few
D gene: .
CDR3 protein: CASSLEGGDYEQYF
CDR3 DNA: TGTGCCAGCAGCTTAGAAGGGGGAGACTACGAGCAGTACTTC

J gene: TRBJ1-6
V gene: TRBV25-1
clone size: .
D gene: TRBD1
CDR3 protein: CASHESGTGRSPLHF
CDR3 DNA: TGTGCCAGCCACGAGAGCGGGACAGGTCGTTCACCCCTCCACTTT

J gene: TRBJ2-1
V gene: TRBV5-6
clone size: many
D gene: TRBD2
CDR3 protein: CASSFRLAGRMSYNEQFF
CDR3 DNA: TGTGCCAGCAGCTTTAGGCTAGCGGGAAGGATGTCCTACAATGAGCAGTTCTTC

J gene: TRBJ2-3
V gene: TRBV3-1
clone size: few
D gene: TRBD1
CDR3 protein: CASSSRTGDSMTDTQYF
CDR3 DNA: TGTGCCAGCAGCTCGCGGACAGGGGACAGCATGACAGATACGCAGTATTTT

J gene: TRBJ2-3
V gene: TRBV15
clone size: many
D gene: TRBD2
CDR3 protein: CATSRRAGGGADTQYF
CDR3 DNA: TGTGCCACCAGCAGACGTGCGGGAGGTGGCGCAGATACGCAGTATTTT

J gene: TRBJ2-1
V gene: TRBV6-2/TRBV6-3
clone size: .
D gene: .
CDR3 protein: CASSLLASPEGLQSYNEQFF
CDR3 DNA: TGTGCCAGCAGTTTACTGGCCTCCCCCGAGGGTTTACAATCATACAATGAGCAGTTCTTC

J gene: TRBJ2-7
V gene: TRBV9
clone size: many
D gene: .
CDR3 protein: CASSGLQGYEQYF
CDR3 DNA: TGTGCCAGCAGCGGCCTTCAGGGGTACGAGCAGTACTTC

J gene: TRBJ2-1
V gene: TRBV11-2
clone size: .
D gene: TRBD2
CDR3 protein: CASSSSSGRLYNEQFF
CDR3 DNA: TGTGCCAGCAGCTCCTCTAGCGGGAGGTTGTACAATGAGCAGTTCTTC

J gene: TRBJ2-7
V gene: TRBV6-2/TRBV6-3
clone size: .
D gene: TRBD1
CDR3 protein: CATEQGAYEQYF
CDR3 DNA: TGTGCCACCGAACAGGGGGCCTACGAGCAGTACTTC

J gene: TRBJ2-1
V gene: TRBV20-1
clone size: many
D gene: .
CDR3 protein: CSARGGYEQFF
CDR3 DNA: TGCAGTGCTAGGGGGGGATATGAGCAGTTCTTC

J gene: TRBJ2-1
V gene: TRBV29-1
clone size: many
D gene: TRBD2
CDR3 protein: CSVGGGPHSGGYNEQFF
CDR3 DNA: TGCAGCGTTGGGGGAGGCCCTCATAGCGGGGGCTACAATGAGCAGTTCTTC

J gene: TRBJ1-1
V gene: TRBV5-6
clone size: many
D gene: TRBD1
CDR3 protein: CASSAAGTVNTEAFF
CDR3 DNA: TGTGCCAGCAGCGCAGCCGGGACAGTGAACACTGAAGCTTTCTTT

J gene: TRBJ2-7
V gene: TRBV6-5
clone size: .
D gene: .
CDR3 protein: CASISTREEQYF
CDR3 DNA: TGTGCCAGCATTTCTACCAGGGAGGAGCAGTACTTC

J gene: TRBJ2-3
V gene: TRBV7-6
clone size: many
D gene: TRBD2
CDR3 protein: CASSFRGGTDTQYF
CDR3 DNA: TGTGCCAGCAGCTTCCGCGGGGGGACAGATACGCAGTATTTT

J gene: TRBJ2-2
V gene: TRBV11-2
clone size: .
D gene: .
CDR3 protein: CASSSGQFFANTGELFF
CDR3 DNA: TGTGCCAGCAGCTCCGGTCAATTCTTCGCGAACACCGGGGAGCTGTTTTTT

J gene: TRBJ1-5
V gene: TRBV20-1
clone size: many
D gene: .
CDR3 protein: CSARDRRGQPQHF
CDR3 DNA: TGCAGTGCGCGTGACAGGCGAGGGCAGCCCCAGCATTTT

J gene: TRBJ2-2
V gene: TRBV7-3
clone size: .
D gene: .
CDR3 protein: CASSLHRVANTGELFF
CDR3 DNA: TGTGCCAGCAGCTTACACAGGGTCGCGAACACCGGGGAGCTGTTTTTT

J gene: TRBJ1-5
V gene: TRBV27
clone size: .
D gene: .
CDR3 protein: CASRHSPGLGQPQHF
CDR3 DNA: TGTGCCAGCAGACACTCGCCGGGGCTCGGGCAGCCCCAGCATTTT

J gene: TRBJ2-7
V gene: TRBV27
clone size: .
D gene: .
CDR3 protein: CASSLFGSQGHFSYEQYF
CDR3 DNA: TGTGCCAGCAGTTTATTTGGAAGTCAGGGACACTTTTCCTACGAGCAGTACTTC

J gene: TRBJ2-3
V gene: TRBV12-3/TRBV12-4
clone size: few
D gene: .
CDR3 protein: CASSPRGGLADTQYF
CDR3 DNA: TGTGCCAGCAGCCCCCGAGGAGGGTTGGCAGATACGCAGTATTTT

J gene: TRBJ2-1
V gene: TRBV20-1
clone size: few
D gene: .
CDR3 protein: CSAPPGGGRNEQFF
CDR3 DNA: TGCAGTGCCCCCCCCGGGGGCGGGAGAAATGAGCAGTTCTTC

J gene: TRBJ1-1
V gene: TRBV4-1
clone size: few
D gene: .
CDR3 protein: CASSQGIRGLNTEAFF
CDR3 DNA: TGCGCCAGCAGCCAAGGGATTAGGGGATTGAACACTGAAGCTTTCTTT

J gene: TRBJ2-3
V gene: TRBV7-2
clone size: many
D gene: TRBD2
CDR3 protein: CASSLQRDSQYF
CDR3 DNA: TGTGCCAGCAGCTTACAGCGGGATAGTCAGTATTTT

J gene: TRBJ2-1
V gene: TRBV28
clone size: many
D gene: .
CDR3 protein: CASAGAGSNIDEQFF
CDR3 DNA: TGTGCCAGCGCCGGCGCGGGGTCGAATATCGATGAGCAGTTCTTC

J gene: TRBJ2-2
V gene: TRBV12-3/TRBV12-4
clone size: few
D gene: .
CDR3 protein: CASSLSKGATGELFF
CDR3 DNA: TGTGCCAGCAGCCTGTCTAAAGGGGCAACCGGGGAGCTGTTTTTT

J gene: TRBJ1-5
V gene: TRBV29-1
clone size: many
D gene: TRBD1
CDR3 protein: CSVVWTGDQPQHF
CDR3 DNA: TGCAGCGTTGTCTGGACAGGAGACCAGCCCCAGCATTTT

J gene: TRBJ2-2
V gene: TRBV6-5
clone size: few
D gene: TRBD2
CDR3 protein: CASSYLGLATNTGELFF
CDR3 DNA: TGTGCCAGCAGTTACTTGGGACTAGCTACGAACACCGGGGAGCTGTTTTTT

J gene: TRBJ2-5
V gene: TRBV7-6
clone size: .
D gene: .
CDR3 protein: CASSLFPRQQSQETQYF
CDR3 DNA: TGTGCCAGCAGCTTATTTCCGAGACAGCAGTCCCAAGAGACCCAGTACTTC

J gene: TRBJ2-1
V gene: TRBV28
clone size: .
D gene: .
CDR3 protein: CASSLAEKYNEQFF
CDR3 DNA: TGTGCCAGCAGTTTAGCGGAGAAGTACAATGAGCAGTTCTTC

J gene: TRBJ2-1
V gene: TRBV5-1
clone size: many
D gene: TRBD2
CDR3 protein: CASSLAGLAGAGEQFF
CDR3 DNA: TGCGCCAGCAGCTTGGCGGGACTAGCGGGAGCGGGTGAGCAGTTCTTC

J gene: TRBJ2-1
V gene: TRBV6-2/TRBV6-3
clone size: .
D gene: .
CDR3 protein: CASSGRLLVINNEQFF
CDR3 DNA: TGTGCCAGCAGTGGCCGACTATTAGTTATTAACAATGAGCAGTTCTTC

J gene: TRBJ1-1
V gene: TRBV20-1
clone size: many
D gene: TRBD1
CDR3 protein: CSAREPGQGALKAFF
CDR3 DNA: TGCAGTGCTAGAGAACCGGGACAGGGGGCTTTAAAAGCTTTCTTT

J gene: TRBJ1-1
V gene: TRBV7-9
clone size: many
D gene: .
CDR3 protein: CASSLATGTEAFF
CDR3 DNA: TGTGCCAGCAGCTTAGCGACCGGCACTGAAGCTTTCTTT

J gene: TRBJ2-1
V gene: TRBV4-1
clone size: many
D gene: .
CDR3 protein: CASSLTINEQFF
CDR3 DNA: TGCGCCAGCAGCCTAACAATCAATGAGCAGTTCTTC

J gene: TRBJ2-1
V gene: TRBV5-1
clone size: many
D gene: .
CDR3 protein: CASRGSSERGSEQFF
CDR3 DNA: TGCGCCAGCAGAGGGTCAAGCGAGAGAGGCAGTGAGCAGTTCTTC

J gene: TRBJ2-7
V gene: TRBV6-2/TRBV6-3
clone size: few
D gene: .
CDR3 protein: CASNPGIYEQYF
CDR3 DNA: TGTGCCAGCAACCCGGGAATCTACGAGCAGTACTTC

J gene: TRBJ2-2
V gene: TRBV19
clone size: few
D gene: .
CDR3 protein: CASSRWGWELFF
CDR3 DNA: TGTGCCAGTAGTAGGTGGGGCTGGGAGCTGTTTTTT

J gene: TRBJ2-7
V gene: TRBV14
clone size: few
D gene: .
CDR3 protein: CASSQVSRTYEQYF
CDR3 DNA: TGTGCCAGCAGCCAAGTTTCGCGAACCTACGAGCAGTACTTC

J gene: TRBJ2-7
V gene: TRBV28
clone size: few
D gene: TRBD1
CDR3 protein: CASSLPGQGASYEQYF
CDR3 DNA: TGTGCCAGCAGCCTACCGGGACAGGGGGCATCCTACGAGCAGTACTTC

J gene: TRBJ2-1
V gene: TRBV5-1
clone size: many
D gene: .
CDR3 protein: CASSLKRSSYNEQFF
CDR3 DNA: TGCGCCAGCAGCTTGAAACGGAGCTCCTACAATGAGCAGTTCTTC

J gene: TRBJ1-2
V gene: TRBV4-3
clone size: many
D gene: .
CDR3 protein: CASSQDSRANYGYTF
CDR3 DNA: TGCGCCAGCAGCCAAGATTCCAGGGCTAACTATGGCTACACCTTC

J gene: TRBJ2-2
V gene: TRBV12-3/TRBV12-4
clone size: few
D gene: TRBD1
CDR3 protein: CASNNPGTGNTGELFF
CDR3 DNA: TGTGCCAGCAACAACCCCGGGACAGGGAACACCGGGGAGCTGTTTTTT

J gene: TRBJ2-7
V gene: TRBV25-1
clone size: many
D gene: .
CDR3 protein: CASSGVGRGDEQYF
CDR3 DNA: TGTGCCAGCAGTGGGGTAGGGCGGGGTGACGAGCAGTACTTC

J gene: TRBJ1-5
V gene: TRBV12-3/TRBV12-4
clone size: many
D gene: TRBD1
CDR3 protein: CASSIQGFSNQPQHF
CDR3 DNA: TGTGCCAGCAGTATACAGGGGTTCAGCAATCAGCCCCAGCATTTT